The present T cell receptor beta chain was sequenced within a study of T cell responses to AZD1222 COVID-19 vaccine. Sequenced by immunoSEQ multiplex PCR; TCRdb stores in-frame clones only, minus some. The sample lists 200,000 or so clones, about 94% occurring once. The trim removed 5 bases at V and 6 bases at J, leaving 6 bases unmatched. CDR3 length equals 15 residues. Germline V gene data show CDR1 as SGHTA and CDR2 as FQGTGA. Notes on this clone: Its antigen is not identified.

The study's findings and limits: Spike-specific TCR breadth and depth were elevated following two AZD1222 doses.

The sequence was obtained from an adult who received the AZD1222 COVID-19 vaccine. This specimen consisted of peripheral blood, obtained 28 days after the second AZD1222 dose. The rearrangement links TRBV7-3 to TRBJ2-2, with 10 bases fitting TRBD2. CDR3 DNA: TGTGCCAGCAGCCCGGGACTAGCGTGGCCCGGGGAGCTGTTTTTT. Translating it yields CASSPGLAWPGELFF. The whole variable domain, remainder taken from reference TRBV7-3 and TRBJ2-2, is GAGVSQTPSNKVTEKGKYVELRCDPISGHTALYWYRQSLGQGPEFLIYFQGTGAADDSGLPNDRFFAVRPEGSVSTLKIQRTERGDSAVYLCASSPGLAWPGELFFGEGSRLTVL.